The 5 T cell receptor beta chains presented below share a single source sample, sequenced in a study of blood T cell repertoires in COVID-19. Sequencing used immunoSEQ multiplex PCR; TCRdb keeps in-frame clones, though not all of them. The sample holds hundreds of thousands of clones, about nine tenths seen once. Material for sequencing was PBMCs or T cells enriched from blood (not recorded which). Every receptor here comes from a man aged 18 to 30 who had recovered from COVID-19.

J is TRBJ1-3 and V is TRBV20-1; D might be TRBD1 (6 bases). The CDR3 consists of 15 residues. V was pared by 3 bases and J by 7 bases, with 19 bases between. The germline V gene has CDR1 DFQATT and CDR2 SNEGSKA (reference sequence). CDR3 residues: CSASLPGGPGNTIYF. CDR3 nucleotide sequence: TGCAGTGCTAGTCTTCCCGGGGGGCCAGGGAACACCATATATTTT.

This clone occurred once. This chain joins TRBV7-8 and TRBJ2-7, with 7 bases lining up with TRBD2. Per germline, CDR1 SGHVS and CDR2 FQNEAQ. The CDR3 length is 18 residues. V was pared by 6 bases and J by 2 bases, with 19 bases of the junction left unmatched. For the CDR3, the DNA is TGTGCCAGCAGTCTAGATCGGACTGGACGGGGGGTAACCTACGAGCAGTACTTC. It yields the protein CASSLDRTGRGVTYEQYF.

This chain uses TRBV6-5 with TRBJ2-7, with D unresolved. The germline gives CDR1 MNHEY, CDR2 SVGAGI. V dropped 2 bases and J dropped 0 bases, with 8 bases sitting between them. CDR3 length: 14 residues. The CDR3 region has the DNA TGTGCCAGCAGTTACGGCAGGCCCTCCTACGAGCAGTACTTC. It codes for CASSYGRPSYEQYF.

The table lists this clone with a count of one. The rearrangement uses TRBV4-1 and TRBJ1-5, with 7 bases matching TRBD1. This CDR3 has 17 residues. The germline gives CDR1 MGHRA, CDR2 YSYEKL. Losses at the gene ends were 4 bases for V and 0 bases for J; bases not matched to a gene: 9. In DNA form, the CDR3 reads TGCGCCAGCAGCCCAGTTGGGACAGCTATTAGCAATCAGCCCCAGCATTTT. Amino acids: CASSPVGTAISNQPQHF.

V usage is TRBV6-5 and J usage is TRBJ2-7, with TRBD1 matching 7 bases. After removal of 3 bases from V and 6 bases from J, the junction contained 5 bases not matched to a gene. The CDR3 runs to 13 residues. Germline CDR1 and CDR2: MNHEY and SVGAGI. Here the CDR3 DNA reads TGTGCCAGCAGTTATGAAAGGGGGCGCGAGCAGTACTTC. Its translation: CASSYERGREQYF.